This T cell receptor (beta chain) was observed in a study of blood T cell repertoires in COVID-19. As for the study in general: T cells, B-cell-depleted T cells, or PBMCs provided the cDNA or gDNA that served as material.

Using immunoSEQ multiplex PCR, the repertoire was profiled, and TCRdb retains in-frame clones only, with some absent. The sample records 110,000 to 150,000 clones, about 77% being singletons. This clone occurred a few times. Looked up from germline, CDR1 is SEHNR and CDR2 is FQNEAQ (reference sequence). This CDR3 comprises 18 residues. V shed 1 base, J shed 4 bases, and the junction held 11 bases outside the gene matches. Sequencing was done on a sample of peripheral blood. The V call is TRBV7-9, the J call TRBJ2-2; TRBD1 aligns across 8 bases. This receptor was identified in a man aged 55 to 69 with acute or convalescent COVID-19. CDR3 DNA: TGTGCCAGCAGCTTAGTCCCAGGGGGCTGGCTGTCCACCGGGGAGCTGTTTTTT. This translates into CASSLVPGGWLSTGELFF.